This T cell receptor beta chain was profiled in a study of shared clonotypes between healthy human individuals. In the study overall: A couple of women and three men aged 18 to 49 served as donors.

Genomic DNA belonging to each subset was distributed in equal measure over several immunoSEQ plates. TCRdb's table, derived via immunoSEQ multiplex PCR, lists solely in-frame clones and lacks some. The sample yields around 1.5 million clones, under 99% seen once. CDR1 is LGHNA and CDR2 is YNFKEQ in the germline V gene. Trimming removed 1 base at V and 0 bases at J, with 12 bases between. The CDR3 extends over 16 amino acids. The receptor comes from a young man in good health. The V and J genes are TRBV4-2 and TRBJ1-2; D gene unclear. Source material: naive CD4+ T cells sorted from blood. Noted subset: CD45RA+ positively selected. The CDR3 region has the DNA TGTGCCAGCAGCCAAGTTAGCGCAGTATCTAACTATGGCTACACCTTC. Protein product: CASSQVSAVSNYGYTF.